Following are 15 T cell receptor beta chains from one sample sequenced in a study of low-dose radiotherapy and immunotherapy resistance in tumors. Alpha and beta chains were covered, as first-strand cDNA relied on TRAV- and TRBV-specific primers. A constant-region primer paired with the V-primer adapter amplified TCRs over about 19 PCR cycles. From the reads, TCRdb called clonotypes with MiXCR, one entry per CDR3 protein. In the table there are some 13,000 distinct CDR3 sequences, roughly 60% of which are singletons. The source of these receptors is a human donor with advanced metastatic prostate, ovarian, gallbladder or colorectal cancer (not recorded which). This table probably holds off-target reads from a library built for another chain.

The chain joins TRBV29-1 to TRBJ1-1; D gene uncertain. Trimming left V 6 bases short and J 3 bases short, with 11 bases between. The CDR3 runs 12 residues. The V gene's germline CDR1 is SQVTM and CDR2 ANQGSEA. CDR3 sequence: CSVLRPDTEAFF. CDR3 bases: TGCAGCGTCTTGAGGCCAGACACTGAAGCTTTCTTT.

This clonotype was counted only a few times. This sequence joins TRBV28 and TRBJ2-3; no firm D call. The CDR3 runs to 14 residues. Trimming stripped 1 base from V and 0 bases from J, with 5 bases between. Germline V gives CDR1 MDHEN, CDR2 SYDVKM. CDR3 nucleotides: TGTGCCAGCAGTTTATACGGTAGCACAGATACGCAGTATTTT. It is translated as CASSLYGSTDTQYF.

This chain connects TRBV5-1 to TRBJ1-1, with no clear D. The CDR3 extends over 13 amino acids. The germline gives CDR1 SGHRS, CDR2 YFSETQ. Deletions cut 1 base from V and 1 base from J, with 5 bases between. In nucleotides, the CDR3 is TGCGCCAGCAGCTTGAACTGGAACACTGAAGCTTTCTTT. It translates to CASSLNWNTEAFF. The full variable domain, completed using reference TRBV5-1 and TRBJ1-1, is KAGVTQTPRYLIKTRGQQVTLSCSPISGHRSVSWYQQTPGQGLQFLFEYFSETQRNKGNFPGRFSGRQFSNSRSEMNVSTLELGDSALYLCASSLNWNTEAFFGQGTRLTVV.

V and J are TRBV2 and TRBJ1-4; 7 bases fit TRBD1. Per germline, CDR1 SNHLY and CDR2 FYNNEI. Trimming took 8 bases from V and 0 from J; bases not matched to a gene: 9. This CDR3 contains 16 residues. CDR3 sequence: CASLTGQATTNEKLFF. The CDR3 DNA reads TGTGCCAGCCTGACAGGGCAGGCCACAACTAATGAAAAACTGTTTTTT. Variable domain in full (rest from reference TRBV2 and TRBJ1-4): EPEVTQTPSHQVTQMGQEVILRCVPISNHLYFYWYRQILGQKVEFLVSFYNNEISEKSEIFDDQFSVERPDGSNFTLKIRSTKLEDSAMYFCASLTGQATTNEKLFFGSGTQLSVL.

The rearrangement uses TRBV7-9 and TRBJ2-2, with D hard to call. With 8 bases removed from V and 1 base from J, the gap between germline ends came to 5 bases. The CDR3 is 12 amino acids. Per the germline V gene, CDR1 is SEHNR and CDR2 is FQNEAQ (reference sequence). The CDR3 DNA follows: TGTGCCAGCCCAGAGAACACCGGGGAGCTGTTTTTT. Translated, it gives CASPENTGELFF.

CDR3 protein: CASSYWQGAAETQYF. The CDR3 nucleotides read TGTGCCAGCAGCTACTGGCAGGGGGCCGCCGAGACCCAGTACTTC. The rearrangement joins TRBV7-8 to TRBJ2-5; 8 positions agree with TRBD1. CDR3 length: 15 amino acids. From germline, CDR1 is SGHVS and CDR2 FQNEAQ. The ends lost 4 bases at V and 5 bases at J; junction bases unmatched: 9.

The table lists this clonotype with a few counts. The CDR3 protein is CASTLGTEAFF. The CDR3 DNA is TGTGCCAGCACCCTAGGGACTGAAGCTTTCTTT. The chain carries TRBV11-2 and TRBJ1-1; D is unclear. The ends were cut back, 7 bases at V and 5 bases at J, with 8 bases in the middle. This CDR3 is built from 11 residues. Germline CDR1 SGHAT, CDR2 FQNNGV.

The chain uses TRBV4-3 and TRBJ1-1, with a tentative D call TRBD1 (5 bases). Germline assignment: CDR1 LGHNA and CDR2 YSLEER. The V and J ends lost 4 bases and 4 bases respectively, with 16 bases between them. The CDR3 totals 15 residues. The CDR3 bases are TGCGCCAGCAGCCTGACCCAGGGCCCGGCCACTGAAGCTTTCTTT. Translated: CASSLTQGPATEAFF.

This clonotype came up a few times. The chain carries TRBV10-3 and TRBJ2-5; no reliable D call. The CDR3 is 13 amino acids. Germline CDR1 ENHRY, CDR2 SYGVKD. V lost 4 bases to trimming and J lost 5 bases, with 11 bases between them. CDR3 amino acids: CAISAGELETQYF. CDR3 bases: TGTGCCATCAGTGCAGGAGAATTGGAGACCCAGTACTTC.

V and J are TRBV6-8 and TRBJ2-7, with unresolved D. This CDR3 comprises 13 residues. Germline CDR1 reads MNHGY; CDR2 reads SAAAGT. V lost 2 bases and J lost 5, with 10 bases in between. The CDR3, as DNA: TGTGCCAGCAGTTACGATGGGGTCCACGAGCAGTACTTC. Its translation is CASSYDGVHEQYF.

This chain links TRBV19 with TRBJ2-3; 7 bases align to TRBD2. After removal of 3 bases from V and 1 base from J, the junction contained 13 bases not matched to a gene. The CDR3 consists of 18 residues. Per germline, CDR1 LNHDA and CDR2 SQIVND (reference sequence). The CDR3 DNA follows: TGTGCCAGTAGTATGTGTAGGGCGGGAGAAGCGTGCACAGATACGCAGTATTTT. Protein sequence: CASSMCRAGEACTDTQYF.

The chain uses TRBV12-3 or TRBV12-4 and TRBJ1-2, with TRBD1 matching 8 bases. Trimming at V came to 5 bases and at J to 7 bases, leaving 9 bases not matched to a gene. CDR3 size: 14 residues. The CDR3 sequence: CASSLISGGSGYTF. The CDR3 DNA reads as TGTGCCAGCAGTCTTATTTCAGGGGGCTCTGGCTACACCTTC.

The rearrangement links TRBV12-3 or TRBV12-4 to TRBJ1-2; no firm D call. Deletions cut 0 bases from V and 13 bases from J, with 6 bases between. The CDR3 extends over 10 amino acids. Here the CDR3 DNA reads TGTGCCAGCAGTTTAGCGTTTGCCACCTTC. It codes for CASSLAFATF.

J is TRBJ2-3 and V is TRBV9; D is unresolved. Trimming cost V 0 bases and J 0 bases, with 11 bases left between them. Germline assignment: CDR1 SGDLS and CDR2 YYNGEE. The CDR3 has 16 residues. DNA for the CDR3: TGTGCCAGCAGCGTAGTCACGGGTCATAGCACAGATACGCAGTATTTT. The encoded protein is CASSVVTGHSTDTQYF.

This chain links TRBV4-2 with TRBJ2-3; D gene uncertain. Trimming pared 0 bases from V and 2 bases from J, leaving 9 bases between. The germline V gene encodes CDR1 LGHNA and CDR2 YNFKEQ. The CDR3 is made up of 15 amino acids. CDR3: CASSQDKKNTDTQYF. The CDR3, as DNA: TGTGCCAGCAGCCAAGATAAGAAGAACACAGATACGCAGTATTTT.